This T cell receptor (beta chain) derives from a study of tumor-infiltrating lymphocytes in primary liver carcinoma. Study context: Recorded tumor stage was T1-T3 N0M0, with diameters of about 4.2 to 10 cm. There were roughly 3.65 to 7.13 million productive TCRbeta reads per sample, a yield similar across tissue types.

CDR1 is MRHNA and CDR2 is SNTAGT in the germline V gene. The CDR3 has 14 residues. Notes on this clonotype: No antigen is known for it. This may be a read error, as it is one base from a much larger clone.

Study results and limitations: Significantly larger top-250-clone fractions were found in tumors than in blood (p = 0.039).

cDNA specific to TCR beta was made from around 470 ng of total RNA, with a constant-region primer employed for priming. TCR beta libraries came from three nested multiplex PCR rounds using slightly modified ARM-PCR. Two initial PCR rounds of ten to eleven cycles each paired TRBV1-TRBV30 forward primers with a C-beta reverse primer. In TCRdb, the multiplex PCR reads were re-called with MiXCR into one record per CDR3 protein. The sample records approximately 47,000 distinct CDR3 sequences, over 65% being singletons. For each extraction, RNA and DNA were obtained together from 20-30 mg of unsorted bulk tissue. Tumor samples each held over 80% viable tumor cells.

Input material: liver tumor tissue from sampling region 3. Subset noted: tumor region T3, left-lateral pole. The rearrangement links TRBV6-4 to TRBJ2-3; TRBD2 matches 8 bases. This receptor was obtained from a man in his forties with primary liver carcinoma and hepatitis B virus infection. The chain's CDR3 is CAGSSGLGTDTQYF. In DNA, the CDR3 is TGTGCCGGCAGCTCGGGACTAGGAACAGATACGCAGTATTTT.